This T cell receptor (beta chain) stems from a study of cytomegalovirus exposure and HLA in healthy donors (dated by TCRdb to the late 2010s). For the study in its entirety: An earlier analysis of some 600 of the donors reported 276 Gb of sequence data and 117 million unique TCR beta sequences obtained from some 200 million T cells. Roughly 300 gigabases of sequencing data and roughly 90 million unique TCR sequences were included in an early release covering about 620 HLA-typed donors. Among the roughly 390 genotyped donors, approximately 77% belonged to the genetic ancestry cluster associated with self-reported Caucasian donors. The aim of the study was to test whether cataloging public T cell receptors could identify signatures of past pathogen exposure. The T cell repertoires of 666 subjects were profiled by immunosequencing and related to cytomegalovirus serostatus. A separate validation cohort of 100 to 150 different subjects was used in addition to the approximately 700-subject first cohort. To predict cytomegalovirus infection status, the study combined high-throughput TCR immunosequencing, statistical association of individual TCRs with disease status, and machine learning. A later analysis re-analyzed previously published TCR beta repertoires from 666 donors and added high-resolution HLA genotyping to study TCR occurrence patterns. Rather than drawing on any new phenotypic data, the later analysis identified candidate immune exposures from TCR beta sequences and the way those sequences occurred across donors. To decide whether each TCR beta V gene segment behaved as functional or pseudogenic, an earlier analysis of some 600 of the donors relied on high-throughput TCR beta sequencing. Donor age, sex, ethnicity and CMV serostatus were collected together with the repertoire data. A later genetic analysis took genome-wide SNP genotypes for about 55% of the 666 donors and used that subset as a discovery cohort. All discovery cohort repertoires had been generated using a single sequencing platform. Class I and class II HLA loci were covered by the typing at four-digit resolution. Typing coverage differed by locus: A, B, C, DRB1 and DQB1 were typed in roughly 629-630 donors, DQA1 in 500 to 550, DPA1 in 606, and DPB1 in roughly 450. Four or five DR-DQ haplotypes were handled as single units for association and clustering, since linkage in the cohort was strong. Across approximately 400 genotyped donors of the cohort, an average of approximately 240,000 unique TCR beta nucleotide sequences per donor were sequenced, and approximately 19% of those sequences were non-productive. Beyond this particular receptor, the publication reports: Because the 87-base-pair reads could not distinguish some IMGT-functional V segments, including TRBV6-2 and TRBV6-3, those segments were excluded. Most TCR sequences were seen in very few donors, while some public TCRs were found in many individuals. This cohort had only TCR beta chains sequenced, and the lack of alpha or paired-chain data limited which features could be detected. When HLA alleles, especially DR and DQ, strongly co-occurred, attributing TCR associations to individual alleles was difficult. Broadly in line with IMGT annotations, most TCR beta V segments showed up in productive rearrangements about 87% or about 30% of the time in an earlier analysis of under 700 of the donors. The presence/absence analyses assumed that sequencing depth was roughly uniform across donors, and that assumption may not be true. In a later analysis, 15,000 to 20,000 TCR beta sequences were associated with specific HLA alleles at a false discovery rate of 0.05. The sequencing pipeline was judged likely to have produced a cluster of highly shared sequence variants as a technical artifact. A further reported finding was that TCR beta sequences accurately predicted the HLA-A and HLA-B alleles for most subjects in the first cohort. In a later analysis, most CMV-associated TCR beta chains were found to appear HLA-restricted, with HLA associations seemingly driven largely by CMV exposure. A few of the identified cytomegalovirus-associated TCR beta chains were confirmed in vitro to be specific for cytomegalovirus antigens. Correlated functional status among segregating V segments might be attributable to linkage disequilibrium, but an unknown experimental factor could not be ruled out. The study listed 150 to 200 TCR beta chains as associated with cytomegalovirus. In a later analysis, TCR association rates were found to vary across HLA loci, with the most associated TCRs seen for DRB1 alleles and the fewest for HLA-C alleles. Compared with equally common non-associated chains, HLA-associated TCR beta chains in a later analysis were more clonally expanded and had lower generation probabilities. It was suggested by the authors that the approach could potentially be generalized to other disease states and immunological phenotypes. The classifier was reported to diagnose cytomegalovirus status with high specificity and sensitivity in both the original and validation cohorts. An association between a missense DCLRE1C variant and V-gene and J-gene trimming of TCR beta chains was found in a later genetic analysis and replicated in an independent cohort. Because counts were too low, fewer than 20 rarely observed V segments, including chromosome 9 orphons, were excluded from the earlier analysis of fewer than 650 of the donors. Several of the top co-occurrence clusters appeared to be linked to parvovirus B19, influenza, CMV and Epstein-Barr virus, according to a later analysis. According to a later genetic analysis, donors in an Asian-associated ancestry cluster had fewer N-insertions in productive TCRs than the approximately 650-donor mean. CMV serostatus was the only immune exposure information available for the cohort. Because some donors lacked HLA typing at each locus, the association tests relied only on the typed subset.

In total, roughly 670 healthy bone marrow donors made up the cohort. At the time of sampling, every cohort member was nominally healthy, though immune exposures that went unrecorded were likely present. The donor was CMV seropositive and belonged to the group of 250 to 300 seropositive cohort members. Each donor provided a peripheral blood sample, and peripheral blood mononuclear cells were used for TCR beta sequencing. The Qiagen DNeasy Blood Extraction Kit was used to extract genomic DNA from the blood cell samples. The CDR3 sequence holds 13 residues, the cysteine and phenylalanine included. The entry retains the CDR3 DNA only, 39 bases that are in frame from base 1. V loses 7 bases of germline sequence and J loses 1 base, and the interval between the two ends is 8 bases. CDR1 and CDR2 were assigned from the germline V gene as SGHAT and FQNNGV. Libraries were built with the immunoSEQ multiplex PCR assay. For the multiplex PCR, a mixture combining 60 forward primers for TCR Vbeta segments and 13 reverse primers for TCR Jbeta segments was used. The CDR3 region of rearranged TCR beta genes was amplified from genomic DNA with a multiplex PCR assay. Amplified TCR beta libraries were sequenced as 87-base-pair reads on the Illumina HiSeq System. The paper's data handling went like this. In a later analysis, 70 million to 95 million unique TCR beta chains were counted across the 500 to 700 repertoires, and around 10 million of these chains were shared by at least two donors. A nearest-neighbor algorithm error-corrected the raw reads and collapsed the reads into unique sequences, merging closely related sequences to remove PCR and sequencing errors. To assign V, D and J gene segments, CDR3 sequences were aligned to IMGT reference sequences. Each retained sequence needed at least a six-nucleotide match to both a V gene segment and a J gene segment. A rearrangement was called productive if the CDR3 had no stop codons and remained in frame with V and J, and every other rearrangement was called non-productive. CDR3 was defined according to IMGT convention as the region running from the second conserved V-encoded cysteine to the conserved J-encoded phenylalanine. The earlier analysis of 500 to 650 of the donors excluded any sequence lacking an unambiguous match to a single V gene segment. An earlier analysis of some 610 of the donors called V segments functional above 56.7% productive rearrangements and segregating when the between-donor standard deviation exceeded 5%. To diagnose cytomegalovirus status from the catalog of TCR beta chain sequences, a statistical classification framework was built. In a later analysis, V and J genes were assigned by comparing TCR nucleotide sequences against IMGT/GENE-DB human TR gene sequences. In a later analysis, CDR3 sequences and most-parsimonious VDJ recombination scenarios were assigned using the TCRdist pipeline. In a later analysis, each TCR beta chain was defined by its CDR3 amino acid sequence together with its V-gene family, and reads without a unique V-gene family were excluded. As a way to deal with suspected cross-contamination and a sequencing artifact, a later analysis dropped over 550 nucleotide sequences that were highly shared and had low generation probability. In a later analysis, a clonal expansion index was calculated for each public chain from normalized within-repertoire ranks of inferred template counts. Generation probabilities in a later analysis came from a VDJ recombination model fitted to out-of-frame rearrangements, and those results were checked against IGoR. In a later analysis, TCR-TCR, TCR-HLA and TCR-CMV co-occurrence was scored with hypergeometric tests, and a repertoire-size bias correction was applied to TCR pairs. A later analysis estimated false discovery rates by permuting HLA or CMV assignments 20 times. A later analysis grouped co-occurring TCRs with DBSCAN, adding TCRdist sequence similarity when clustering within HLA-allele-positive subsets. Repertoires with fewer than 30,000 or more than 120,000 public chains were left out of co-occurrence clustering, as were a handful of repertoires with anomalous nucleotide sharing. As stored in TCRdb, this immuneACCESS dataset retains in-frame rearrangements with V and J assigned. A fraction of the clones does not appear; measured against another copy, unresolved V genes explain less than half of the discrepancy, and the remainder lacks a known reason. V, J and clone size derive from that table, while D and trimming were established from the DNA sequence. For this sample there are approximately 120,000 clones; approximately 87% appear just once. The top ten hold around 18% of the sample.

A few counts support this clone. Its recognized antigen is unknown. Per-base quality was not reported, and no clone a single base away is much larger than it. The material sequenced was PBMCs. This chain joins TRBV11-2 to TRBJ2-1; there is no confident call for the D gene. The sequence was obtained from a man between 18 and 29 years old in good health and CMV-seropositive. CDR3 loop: CASNLESYNEQFF. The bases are TGTGCCAGCAATCTGGAGTCCTACAATGAGCAGTTCTTC.